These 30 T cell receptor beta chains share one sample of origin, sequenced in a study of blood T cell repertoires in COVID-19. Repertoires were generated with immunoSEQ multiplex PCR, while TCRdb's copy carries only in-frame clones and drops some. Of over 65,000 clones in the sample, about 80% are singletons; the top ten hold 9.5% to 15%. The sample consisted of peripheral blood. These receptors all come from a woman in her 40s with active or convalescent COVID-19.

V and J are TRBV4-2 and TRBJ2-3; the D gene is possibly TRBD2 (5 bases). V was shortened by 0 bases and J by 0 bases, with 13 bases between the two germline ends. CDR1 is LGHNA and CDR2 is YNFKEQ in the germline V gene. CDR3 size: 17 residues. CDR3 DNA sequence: TGTGCCAGCAGCCAAGATAAGGACTCCGCTAGCACAGATACGCAGTATTTT. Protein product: CASSQDKDSASTDTQYF.

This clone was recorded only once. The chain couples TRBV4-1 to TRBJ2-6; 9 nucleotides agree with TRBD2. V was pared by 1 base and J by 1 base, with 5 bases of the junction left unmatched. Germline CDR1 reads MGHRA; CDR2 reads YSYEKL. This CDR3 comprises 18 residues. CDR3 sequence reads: CASSQVGLAKSGANVLTF. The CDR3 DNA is TGCGCCAGCAGCCAAGTGGGACTAGCTAAATCTGGGGCCAACGTCCTGACTTTC.

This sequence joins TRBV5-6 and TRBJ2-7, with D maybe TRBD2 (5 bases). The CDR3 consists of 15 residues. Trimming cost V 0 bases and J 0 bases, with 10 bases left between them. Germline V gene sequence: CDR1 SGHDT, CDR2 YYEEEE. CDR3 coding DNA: TGTGCCAGCAGCTTGGGGGGTGGAGGCTCCTACGAGCAGTACTTC. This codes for CASSLGGGGSYEQYF.

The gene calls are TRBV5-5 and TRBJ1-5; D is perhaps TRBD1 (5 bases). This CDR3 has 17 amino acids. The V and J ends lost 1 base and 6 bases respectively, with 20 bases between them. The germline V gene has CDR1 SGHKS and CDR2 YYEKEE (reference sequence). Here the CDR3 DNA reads TGTGCCAGCAGCTTGCTCTTTGGGGGGATTCCTGGTCAGCCCCAGCATTTT. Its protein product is CASSLLFGGIPGQPQHF.

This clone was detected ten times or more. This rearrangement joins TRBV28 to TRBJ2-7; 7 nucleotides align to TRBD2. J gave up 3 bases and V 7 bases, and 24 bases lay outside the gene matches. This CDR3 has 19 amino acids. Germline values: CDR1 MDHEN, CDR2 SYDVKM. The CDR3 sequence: CASTSFTNPSGGSFYEQYF. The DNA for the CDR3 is TGTGCCAGCACCTCCTTTACGAACCCTTCGGGCGGGAGCTTCTACGAGCAGTACTTC.

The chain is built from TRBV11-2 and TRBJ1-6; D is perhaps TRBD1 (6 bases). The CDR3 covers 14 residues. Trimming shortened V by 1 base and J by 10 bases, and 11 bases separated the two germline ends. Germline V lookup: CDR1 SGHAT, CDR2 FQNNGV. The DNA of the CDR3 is TGTGCCAGCAGCTTAGGATGGGGGCCCTCACCCCTCCACTTT. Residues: CASSLGWGPSPLHF.

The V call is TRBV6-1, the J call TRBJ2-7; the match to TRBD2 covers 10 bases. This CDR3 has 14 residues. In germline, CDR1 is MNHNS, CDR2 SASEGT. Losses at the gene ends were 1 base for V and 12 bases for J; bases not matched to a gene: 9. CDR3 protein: CASSEVPSGSNRYF. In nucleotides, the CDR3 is TGTGCCAGCAGTGAAGTCCCTAGCGGGAGCAATCGGTACTTC.

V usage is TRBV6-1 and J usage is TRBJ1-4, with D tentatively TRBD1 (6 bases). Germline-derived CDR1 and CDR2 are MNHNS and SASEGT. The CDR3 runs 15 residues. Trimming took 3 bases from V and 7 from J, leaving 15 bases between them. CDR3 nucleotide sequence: TGTGCCAGCAGTGAGAGGGAAGGGGGGGGTGAAAAACTGTTTTTT. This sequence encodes CASSEREGGGEKLFF.

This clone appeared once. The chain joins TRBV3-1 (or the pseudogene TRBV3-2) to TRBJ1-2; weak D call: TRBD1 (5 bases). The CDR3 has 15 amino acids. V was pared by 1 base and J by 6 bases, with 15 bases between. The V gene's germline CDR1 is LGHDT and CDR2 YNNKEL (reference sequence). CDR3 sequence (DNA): TGTGCCAGCAGCCAAGCTCCAGGGAGGGCGGATGGCTACACCTTC. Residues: CASSQAPGRADGYTF.

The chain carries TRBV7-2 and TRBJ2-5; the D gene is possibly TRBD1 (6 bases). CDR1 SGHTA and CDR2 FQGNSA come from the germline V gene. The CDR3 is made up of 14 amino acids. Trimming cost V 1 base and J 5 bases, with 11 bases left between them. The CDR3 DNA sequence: TGTGCCAGCAGCTTAGGACAGGCCACGGAGACCCAGTACTTC. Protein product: CASSLGQATETQYF.

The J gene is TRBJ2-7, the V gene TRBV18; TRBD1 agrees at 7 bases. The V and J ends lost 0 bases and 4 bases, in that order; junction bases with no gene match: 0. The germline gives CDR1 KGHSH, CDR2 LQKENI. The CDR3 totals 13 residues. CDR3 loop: CASSPPDRYEQYF. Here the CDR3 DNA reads TGTGCCAGCTCACCACCGGACAGGTACGAGCAGTACTTC.

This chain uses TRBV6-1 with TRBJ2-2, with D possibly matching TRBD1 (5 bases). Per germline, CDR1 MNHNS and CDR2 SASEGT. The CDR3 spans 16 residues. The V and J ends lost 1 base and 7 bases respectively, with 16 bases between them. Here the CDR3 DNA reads TGTGCCAGCAGTGAAGAATGGTTAGGGGTTAACGGGGAGCTGTTTTTT. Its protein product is CASSEEWLGVNGELFF.

The CDR3 loop is CASSSTSGGYEQYF. CDR3 sequence (DNA): TGTGCCAGCAGCTCGACTAGCGGGGGTTACGAGCAGTACTTC. The chain recombines TRBV9 with TRBJ2-7; 12 bases are shared with TRBD2. The V gene end was trimmed by 4 bases and the J gene end by 4 bases; junction bases not matched to a gene: 3. CDR1 and CDR2 (germline): SGDLS, YYNGEE. The CDR3 is made up of 14 amino acids.

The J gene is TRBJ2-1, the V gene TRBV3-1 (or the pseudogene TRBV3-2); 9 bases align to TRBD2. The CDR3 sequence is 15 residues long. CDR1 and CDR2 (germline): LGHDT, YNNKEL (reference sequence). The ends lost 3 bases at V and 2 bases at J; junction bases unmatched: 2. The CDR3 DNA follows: TGTGCCAGCAGCCAGACTAGCGGAGCCTACAATGAGCAGTTCTTC. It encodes CASSQTSGAYNEQFF.

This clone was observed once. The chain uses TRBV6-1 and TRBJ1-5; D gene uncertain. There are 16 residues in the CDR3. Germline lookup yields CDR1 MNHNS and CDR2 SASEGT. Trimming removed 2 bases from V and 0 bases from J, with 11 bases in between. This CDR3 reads CASSELYTHSNQPQHF. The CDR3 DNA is TGTGCCAGCAGTGAATTATACACCCATAGCAATCAGCCCCAGCATTTT.

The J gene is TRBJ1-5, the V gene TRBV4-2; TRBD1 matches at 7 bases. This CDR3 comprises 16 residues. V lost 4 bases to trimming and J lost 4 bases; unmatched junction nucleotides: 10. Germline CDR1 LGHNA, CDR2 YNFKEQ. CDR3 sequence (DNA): TGTGCCAGCAGCCTGACCGAGGCAGGGGGGAATCAGCCCCAGCATTTT. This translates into CASSLTEAGGNQPQHF.

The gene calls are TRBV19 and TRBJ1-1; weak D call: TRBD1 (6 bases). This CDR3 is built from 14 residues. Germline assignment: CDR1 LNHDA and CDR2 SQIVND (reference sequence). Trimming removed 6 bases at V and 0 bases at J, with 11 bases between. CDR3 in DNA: TGTGCCAGTAGGGGGGCAGGAATGAACACTGAAGCTTTCTTT. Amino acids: CASRGAGMNTEAFF.

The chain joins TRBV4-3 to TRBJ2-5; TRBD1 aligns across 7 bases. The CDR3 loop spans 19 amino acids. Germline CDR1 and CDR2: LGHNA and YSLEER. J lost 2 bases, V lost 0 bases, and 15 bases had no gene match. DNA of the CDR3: TGCGCCAGCAGCCAAGAAAGGGGGACAGCCACGCCGGTGCAAGAGACCCAGTACTTC. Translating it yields CASSQERGTATPVQETQYF.

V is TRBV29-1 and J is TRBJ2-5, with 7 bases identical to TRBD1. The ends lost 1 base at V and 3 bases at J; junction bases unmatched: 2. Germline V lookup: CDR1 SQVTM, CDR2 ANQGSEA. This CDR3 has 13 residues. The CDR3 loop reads CSVEGQGKETQYF. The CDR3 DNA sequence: TGCAGCGTTGAAGGACAGGGCAAAGAGACCCAGTACTTC.

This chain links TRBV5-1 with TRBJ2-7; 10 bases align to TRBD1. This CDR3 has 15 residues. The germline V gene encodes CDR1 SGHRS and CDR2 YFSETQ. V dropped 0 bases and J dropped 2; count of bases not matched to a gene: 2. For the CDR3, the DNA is TGCGCCAGCAGCTTGGCAGGACAGGGGGCCTACGAGCAGTACTTC. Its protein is CASSLAGQGAYEQYF.

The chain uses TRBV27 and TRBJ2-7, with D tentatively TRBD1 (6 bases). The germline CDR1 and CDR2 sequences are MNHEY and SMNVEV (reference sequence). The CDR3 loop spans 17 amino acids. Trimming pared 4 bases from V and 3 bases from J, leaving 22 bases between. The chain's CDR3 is CASSSGAGARLIYEQYF. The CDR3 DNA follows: TGTGCCAGCAGTTCCGGGGCAGGGGCCCGCCTAATCTACGAGCAGTACTTC.

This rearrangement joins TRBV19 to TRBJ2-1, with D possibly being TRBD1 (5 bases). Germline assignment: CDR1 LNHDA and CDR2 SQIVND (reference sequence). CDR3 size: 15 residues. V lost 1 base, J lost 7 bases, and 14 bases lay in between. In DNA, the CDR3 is TGTGCCAGTAGTATAGTTTTCGTCAGGGATAATGAGCAGTTCTTC. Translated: CASSIVFVRDNEQFF.

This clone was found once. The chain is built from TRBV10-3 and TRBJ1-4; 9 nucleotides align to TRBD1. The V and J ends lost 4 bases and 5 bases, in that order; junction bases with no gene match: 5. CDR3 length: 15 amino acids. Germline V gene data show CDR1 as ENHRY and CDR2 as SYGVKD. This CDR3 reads CAISATQGANEKLFF. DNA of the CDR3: TGTGCCATCAGTGCCACACAGGGGGCGAATGAAAAACTGTTTTTT.

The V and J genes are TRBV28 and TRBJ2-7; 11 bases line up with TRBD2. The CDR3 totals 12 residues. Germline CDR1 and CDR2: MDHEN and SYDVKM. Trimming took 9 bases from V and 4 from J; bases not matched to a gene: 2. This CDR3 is CASTSGSYEQYF. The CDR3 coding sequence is TGTGCCAGTACTAGCGGGAGTTACGAGCAGTACTTC.

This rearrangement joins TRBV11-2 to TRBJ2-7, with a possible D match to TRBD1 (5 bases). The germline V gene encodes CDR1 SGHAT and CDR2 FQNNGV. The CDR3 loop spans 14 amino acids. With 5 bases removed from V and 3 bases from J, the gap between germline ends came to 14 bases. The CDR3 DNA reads TGTGCCAGCAGCCCGTCAGGGCCGTACTACGAGCAGTACTTC. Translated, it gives CASSPSGPYYEQYF.

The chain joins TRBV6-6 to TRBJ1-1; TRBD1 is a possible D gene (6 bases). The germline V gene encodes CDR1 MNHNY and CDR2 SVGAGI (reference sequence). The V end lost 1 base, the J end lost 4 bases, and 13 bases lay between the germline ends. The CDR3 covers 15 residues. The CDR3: CASSYWPGASTEAFF. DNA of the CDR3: TGTGCCAGCAGTTACTGGCCAGGGGCCTCCACTGAAGCTTTCTTT.

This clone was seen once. CDR3 loop: CASSLAVLRGAEQYF. The CDR3 DNA sequence: TGTGCCAGCAGCTTAGCGGTTCTCAGGGGGGCCGAGCAGTACTTC. The chain combines TRBV7-9 with TRBJ2-7; D might be TRBD1 (7 bases). The CDR3 has 15 amino acids. CDR1 is SEHNR, CDR2 FQNEAQ, per germline (reference sequence). V was pared by 0 bases and J by 6 bases, with 15 bases between.

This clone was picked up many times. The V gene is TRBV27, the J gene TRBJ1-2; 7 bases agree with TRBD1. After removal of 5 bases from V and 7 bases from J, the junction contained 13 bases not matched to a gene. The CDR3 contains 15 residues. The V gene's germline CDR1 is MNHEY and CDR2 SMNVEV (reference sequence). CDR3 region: CASSPEQGWGFGYTF. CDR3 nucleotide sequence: TGTGCCAGCAGTCCCGAACAGGGGTGGGGCTTTGGCTACACCTTC.

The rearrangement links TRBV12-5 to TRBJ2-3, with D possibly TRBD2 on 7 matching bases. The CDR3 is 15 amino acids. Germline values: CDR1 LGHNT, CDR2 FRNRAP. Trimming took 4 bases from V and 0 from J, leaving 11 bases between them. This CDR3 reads CASGWGGGSTDTQYF. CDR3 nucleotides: TGTGCTAGTGGTTGGGGGGGCGGGAGCACAGATACGCAGTATTTT.

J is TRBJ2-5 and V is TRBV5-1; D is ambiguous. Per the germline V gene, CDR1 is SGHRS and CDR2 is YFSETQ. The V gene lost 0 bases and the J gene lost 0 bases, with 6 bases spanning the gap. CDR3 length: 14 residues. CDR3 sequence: CASSLVGNQETQYF. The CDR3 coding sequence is TGCGCCAGCAGCTTGGTGGGCAACCAAGAGACCCAGTACTTC.